One sample yielded the 21 T cell receptor beta chains listed below, sequenced in a study of blood T cell repertoires in COVID-19. Libraries were prepared by immunoSEQ multiplex PCR; TCRdb keeps only in-frame clonotypes and omits some of them. The table records about 120,000 clones, approximately 90% of them present only once. The specimen was peripheral blood. Receptors were obtained from a woman aged 50 to 65 with acute or convalescent COVID-19.

This sequence joins TRBV7-7 and TRBJ1-5; 8 bases map to TRBD1. Germline V gene lookup returns CDR1 SSHAT and CDR2 FNYEAQ (reference sequence). Trimming cost V 0 bases and J 6 bases; bases outside gene matches: 10. CDR3 length equals 17 residues. CDR3 nucleotide sequence: TGTGCCAGCAGCTTAGCTGGACAGGGCACGATACCTCAGCCCCAGCATTTT. It translates to CASSLAGQGTIPQPQHF.

The chain joins TRBV5-6 to TRBJ1-2; D might be TRBD1 (5 bases). Germline CDR1 and CDR2: SGHDT and YYEEEE. Trimming removed 0 bases at V and 3 bases at J, with 12 bases between. The CDR3 is made up of 15 amino acids. Here the CDR3 DNA reads TGTGCCAGCAGCTTGGCGGGGGGATTTGACTATGGCTACACCTTC. Translation gives CASSLAGGFDYGYTF. Full variable domain (outside the CDR3, taken from reference TRBV5-6 and TRBJ1-2): DAGVTQSPTHLIKTRGQQVTLRCSPKSGHDTVSWYQQALGQGPQFIFQYYEEEERQRGNFPDRFSGHQFPNYSSELNVNALLLGDSALYLCASSLAGGFDYGYTFGSGTRLTVV.

The V gene is TRBV25-1, the J gene TRBJ2-6; D call uncertain. The CDR3 is 13 residues long. Trimming shortened V by 5 bases and J by 3 bases, and 5 bases separated the two germline ends. Germline V gives CDR1 MGHDK, CDR2 SYGVNS. The CDR3 nucleotides read TGTGCCAGCAGTCTCCTTGGGGCCAACGTCCTGACTTTC. It encodes CASSLLGANVLTF.

Written as DNA, the CDR3 is TGTGCCAGCACCCTGGACAGGGAAAAAGAGCAGTACTTC. As protein: CASTLDREKEQYF. The chain uses TRBV28 and TRBJ2-7; 8 nucleotides agree with TRBD1. The CDR3 is 13 residues long. After removal of 7 bases from V and 7 bases from J, the junction contained 9 bases not matched to a gene. CDR1 and CDR2 (germline): MDHEN, SYDVKM.

V usage is TRBV4-2 and J usage is TRBJ1-1; 7 bases fit TRBD1. This CDR3 contains 13 residues. Trimming cost V 4 bases and J 5 bases; bases outside gene matches: 4. The germline CDR1 and CDR2 sequences are LGHNA and YNFKEQ. CDR3 nucleotide sequence: TGTGCCAGCAGCCGTGGGGACAGTACTGAAGCTTTCTTT. It encodes CASSRGDSTEAFF.

The chain links TRBV7-9 to TRBJ2-7, with 8 bases aligning to TRBD1. Trimming cost V 2 bases and J 7 bases; bases outside gene matches: 10. This CDR3 comprises 15 residues. CDR1 is SEHNR, CDR2 FQNEAQ, per germline (reference sequence). The CDR3 DNA reads as TGTGCCAGCAGCTTACTCGGGCAGGGGGCAGAGGAGCAGTACTTC. Translated, it gives CASSLLGQGAEEQYF.

The chain joins TRBV7-3 to TRBJ2-1; 12 bases line up with TRBD2. With 5 bases clipped from V and 9 bases from J, the junction kept 8 bases outside the gene matches. Germline lookup yields CDR1 SGHTA and CDR2 FQGTGA. CDR3 length: 15 amino acids. The CDR3 sequence is CASSRTSGARGEQFF. Here the CDR3 DNA reads TGTGCCAGCAGCCGGACTAGCGGGGCACGGGGTGAGCAGTTCTTC. Full variable domain (missing parts from reference TRBV7-3 and TRBJ2-1): GAGVSQTPSNKVTEKGKYVELRCDPISGHTALYWYRQSLGQGPEFLIYFQGTGAADDSGLPNDRFFAVRPEGSVSTLKIQRTERGDSAVYLCASSRTSGARGEQFFGPGTRLTVL.

The V and J genes are TRBV12-3 or TRBV12-4 and TRBJ1-1; D is undetermined. The CDR3 is 13 residues long. Trimming stripped 3 bases from V and 10 bases from J, with 15 bases between. CDR3 sequence reads: CASSLVASGLAFF. CDR3 coding DNA: TGTGCCAGCAGTTTGGTGGCTTCGGGTCTAGCTTTCTTT.

This CDR3 reads CASSFSDTQYF. CDR3 bases: TGTGCCAGCAGCTTCTCAGATACGCAGTATTTT. This chain links TRBV11-2 with TRBJ2-3; D gene ambiguous. V lost 3 bases and J 4 bases, leaving 2 bases between the germline ends. The CDR3 extends over 11 amino acids. CDR1 SGHAT and CDR2 FQNNGV come from the germline V gene.

The chain uses TRBV19 and TRBJ1-2; D uncertain. Trimming left V 2 bases short and J 6 bases short, with 16 bases between. This CDR3 is 15 amino acids long. Germline CDR1 and CDR2: LNHDA and SQIVND (reference sequence). As DNA, the CDR3 is TGTGCCAGTAGTATATCCTCGGCGGTAATCGATGGCTACACCTTC. Protein product: CASSISSAVIDGYTF.

This chain links TRBV19 with TRBJ1-1; D uncertain. CDR1 is LNHDA, CDR2 SQIVND, per germline (reference sequence). The CDR3 length is 14 residues. The V end lost 1 base, the J end lost 4 bases, and 10 bases lay between the germline ends. CDR3 DNA sequence: TGTGCCAGTAGTATAGGAAGGCGGAGCACTGAAGCTTTCTTT. This sequence encodes CASSIGRRSTEAFF.

CDR3 coding DNA: TGCGCCAGCAGCCAAGGAGATAGCTCCTATAATTCACCCCTCCACTTT. Its translation: CASSQGDSSYNSPLHF. V usage is TRBV4-1 and J usage is TRBJ1-6; the D is unclear. With 1 base removed from V and 0 bases from J, the gap between germline ends came to 7 bases. CDR1 and CDR2 (germline): MGHRA, YSYEKL. The CDR3 has 16 residues.

This clone showed up just once. J is TRBJ2-7 and V is TRBV5-6; D gene unclear. The CDR3 contains 14 residues. V lost 3 bases, J lost 3 bases, and 13 bases lay in between. Germline CDR1 is SGHDT and CDR2 is YYEEEE. CDR3 loop: CASSSVSSSYEQYF. CDR3 in DNA: TGTGCCAGCAGCTCCGTTAGTTCTAGCTACGAGCAGTACTTC.

The chain carries TRBV30 and TRBJ1-5; D might be TRBD1 (6 bases). The V gene's germline CDR1 is GTSNPN and CDR2 SVGIG (reference sequence). The V end lost 4 bases, the J end lost 1 base, and 8 bases lay between the germline ends. CDR3 size: 13 residues. CDR3 protein: CAWTGASNQPQHF. The CDR3 nucleotides are TGTGCCTGGACAGGGGCAAGCAATCAGCCCCAGCATTTT. The complete variable domain, with remaining parts taken from reference TRBV30 and TRBJ1-5, reads SQTIHQWPATLVQPVGSPLSLECTVEGTSNPNLYWYRQAAGRGLQLLFYSVGIGQISSEVPQNLSASRPQDRQFILSSKKLLLSDSGFYLCAWTGASNQPQHFGDGTRLSIL.

This chain links TRBV4-1 with TRBJ1-6; no definite D call. This CDR3 contains 17 residues. Germline CDR1 and CDR2: MGHRA and YSYEKL. Trimming took off 4 bases at V and 0 bases at J, with 13 bases between the two ends. The CDR3 loop reads CASSPEAGASYNSPLHF. DNA of the CDR3: TGCGCCAGCAGCCCGGAGGCCGGCGCCTCCTATAATTCACCCCTCCACTTT.

The CDR3 nucleotides read TGCGCCAGCATTATCAGGGCACCGAGCTCTGGAAACACCATATATTTT. Residues: CASIIRAPSSGNTIYF. The chain links TRBV10-1 to TRBJ1-3, with D possibly TRBD1 on 5 matching bases. The CDR3 runs to 16 residues. Germline V gene data show CDR1 as WNHNN and CDR2 as SYGVQD (reference sequence). V was pared by 7 bases and J by 0 bases, with 16 bases between.

The chain couples TRBV27 to TRBJ1-5; the match to TRBD1 covers 7 bases. The CDR3 consists of 14 residues. With 5 bases clipped from V and 6 bases from J, the junction kept 7 bases outside the gene matches. Germline V gene lookup returns CDR1 MNHEY and CDR2 SMNVEV (reference sequence). CDR3 bases: TGTGCCAGCAGTACTCTAGGGGGCGGTCAGCCCCAGCATTTT. This gives the protein CASSTLGGGQPQHF.

The chain combines TRBV7-7 with TRBJ2-1; 11 nucleotides match TRBD1. J lost 4 bases, V lost 5 bases, and 4 bases had no gene match. The CDR3 extends over 15 amino acids. Germline V gene data show CDR1 as SSHAT and CDR2 as FNYEAQ (reference sequence). In DNA, the CDR3 is TGTGCCAGCAGCCAGGGACAGGGGGAATACAATGAGCAGTTCTTC. Amino acids: CASSQGQGEYNEQFF.

J is TRBJ1-2 and V is TRBV4-3, with D perhaps matching TRBD1 (5 bases). Trimming pared 3 bases from V and 8 bases from J, leaving 16 bases between. Germline V gives CDR1 LGHNA, CDR2 YSLEER. The CDR3 consists of 14 residues. Written as DNA, the CDR3 is TGCGCCAGCAGCCATCTTGAACAGGCGGGAGGCTACACCTTC. Its protein is CASSHLEQAGGYTF.

This chain uses TRBV18 with TRBJ2-3; 7 bases are a match to TRBD2. V gave up 2 bases and J gave up 2 bases; unmatched junction bases: 4. Germline-derived CDR1 and CDR2 are KGHSH and LQKENI. This CDR3 comprises 15 residues. The CDR3 protein is CASSPGLAATDTQYF. CDR3 nucleotides: TGTGCCAGCTCACCAGGTCTAGCGGCCACAGATACGCAGTATTTT.

The chain's CDR3 is CASSQVIGTDTQYF. CDR3 nucleotide sequence: TGTGCCAGCAGCCAAGTAATCGGGACAGATACGCAGTATTTT. V and J are TRBV14 and TRBJ2-3, with D unclear. This CDR3 contains 14 residues. V lost 1 base to trimming and J lost 3 bases, with 8 bases between them. The germline V gene has CDR1 SGHDN and CDR2 FVKESK.